The 5 T cell receptor beta chains below come from one sample, sequenced in a study of early T cells in non-severe SARS-CoV-2 infection. In TCRdb, the 5' RACE reads were re-called with MiXCR into one record per CDR3 protein. The sample holds about 60,000 distinct CDR3 sequences, more than 13% seen once. The source was whole blood, collected at baseline. The receptors here all came from an adult who was a healthcare worker with PCR-confirmed SARS-CoV-2 infection or an uninfected control (not recorded which).

In this sample, this clonotype turned up many times. The gene calls are TRBV29-1 and TRBJ1-1; D is unclear. Trimming cost V 3 bases and J 3 bases, with 11 bases left between them. Germline CDR1 SQVTM, CDR2 ANQGSEA. This CDR3 is 13 amino acids long. CDR3 loop: CSVEQVRDTEAFF. The CDR3 DNA sequence: TGCAGCGTTGAGCAGGTTCGGGACACTGAAGCTTTCTTT.

This clonotype was detected many times. This chain uses TRBV11-1 with TRBJ1-1; a weak D match, TRBD1 (6 bases). Germline lookup yields CDR1 SGHAT and CDR2 FQDESV (reference sequence). This CDR3 has 18 residues. The ends were cut back, 5 bases at V and 5 bases at J, with 27 bases in the middle. CDR3 region: CASSPASGGRGPWTEAFF. DNA for the CDR3: TGTGCCAGCAGCCCCGCTTCGGGGGGCCGGGGGCCGTGGACTGAAGCTTTCTTT.

V gene TRBV27 combines with J gene TRBJ2-7; possibly TRBD1 for D (5 bases). The CDR3 loop spans 14 amino acids. CDR1 and CDR2 from the germline V gene are MNHEY and SMNVEV (reference sequence). The V end lost 2 bases, the J end lost 0 bases, and 8 bases lay between the germline ends. For the CDR3, the DNA is TGTGCCAGCAGTTTACGACAGTCCTCCTACGAGCAGTACTTC. This encodes CASSLRQSSYEQYF.

This clonotype was observed a few times. The chain carries TRBV7-9 and TRBJ2-5; D could derive from TRBD1 or TRBD2 (6 bases each). The CDR3 consists of 14 residues. Germline CDR1 is SEHNR and CDR2 is FQNEAQ (reference sequence). V was cut by 3 bases and J by 4 bases, with 12 bases left in between. CDR3 nucleotide sequence: TGTGCCAGCAGCTTTTGGGGGGCAGGAGAGACCCAGTACTTC. Protein sequence: CASSFWGAGETQYF.

The chain couples TRBV20-1 to TRBJ2-7; TRBD2 aligns across 10 bases. With 3 bases clipped from V and 1 base from J, the junction kept 6 bases outside the gene matches. CDR3 size: 15 residues. CDR1 is DFQATT, CDR2 SNEGSKA, per germline (reference sequence). This CDR3 is CSARDPSGGSYEQYF. In nucleotides, the CDR3 is TGCAGTGCTAGGGACCCTAGCGGGGGATCCTACGAGCAGTACTTC.